A single T cell receptor beta chain is shown here with its context. The antigen remains undetermined. It was across several immunoSEQ plates that each subset's genomic DNA was evenly split. Using immunoSEQ multiplex PCR, the repertoire was profiled, and TCRdb retains in-frame clones only, with some absent. The repertoire consists of more than 2 million clones, with roughly 94% occurring once and the leading ten covering about 0.13%. CDR1 and CDR2 (germline): GTSNPN, SVGIG (reference sequence). CDR3 length: 14 amino acids. The junction had 7 bases not matched to a gene; V was cut back by 3 bases and J by 7 bases. This entry is derived from a study of shared clonotypes between healthy human individuals. At the level of the study: Samples came from a couple of female and three male donors aged 18 to 49.

The study, taken as a whole, reports: A handful of donors showed sharing of approximately 5% of naive CD4 clonotypes. Clonotype sharing among donors was expected to depend on sequencing depth.

The receptor's source is a man aged 18-30 years in good health. The sequencing sample was made of naive CD4+ T cells sorted from blood. Subset denoted: CD45RA+ positively selected. The gene calls are TRBV30 and TRBJ1-4; TRBD1 matches at 8 bases. The CDR3 here is CAWSGTGGGEKLFF. The CDR3 nucleotides read TGTGCCTGGAGCGGTACAGGGGGGGGTGAAAAACTGTTTTTT.